The 30 T cell receptor beta chains below come from one sample, sequenced in a study of CD4+ T cells in melanoma (dated by TCRdb to between 2021 and 2024). Library preparation employed the immunoSEQ multiplex PCR assay. TCRdb limited this immuneACCESS table to in-frame rearrangements with V and J called. A share of clones is missing; checked studies link under half to unresolved V genes, and the rest is unexplained. This sample lists about 21,000 clones; over 75% were detected once. 3.6% of the sample rests with the top ten. Sequenced input: cells from a culture (not recorded whether cultured in vitro). These receptor sequences come from a human donor with melanoma.

The chain is built from TRBV6-5 and TRBJ1-1; D is undetermined. Germline V gene lookup returns CDR1 MNHEY and CDR2 SVGAGI. Trimming shortened V by 6 bases and J by 3 bases, and 11 bases separated the two germline ends. CDR3 length equals 13 residues. For the CDR3, the DNA is TGTGCCAGCAGGTCACAACGCTACACTGAAGCTTTCTTT. This translates into CASRSQRYTEAFF.

The chain carries TRBV7-3 and TRBJ2-6; D perhaps matches TRBD2 (5 bases). The CDR3 loop spans 16 amino acids. V lost 2 bases to trimming and J lost 0 bases, with 8 bases between them. Germline V gene lookup returns CDR1 SGHTA and CDR2 FQGTGA. The CDR3 region is CASSLLGSSGANVLTF. The CDR3 region has the DNA TGTGCCAGCAGCTTATTGGGGAGCTCTGGGGCCAACGTCCTGACTTTC.

This chain links TRBV5-4 with TRBJ2-5, with TRBD2 matching over 11 bases. The length of the CDR3 is 15 residues. The V and J ends lost 3 bases and 4 bases, in that order; junction bases with no gene match: 5. Germline V gene data show CDR1 as SGHNT and CDR2 as YYREEE (reference sequence). The CDR3 DNA follows: TGTGCCAGCAGCTCCGATGGGACTAGCGGAGAGACCCAGTACTTC. This gives the protein CASSSDGTSGETQYF.

The chain combines TRBV19 with TRBJ2-4, with no clear D. Trimming removed 6 bases at V and 1 base at J, with 7 bases between. Germline assignment: CDR1 LNHDA and CDR2 SQIVND (reference sequence). The CDR3 sequence is 13 residues long. CDR3 sequence reads: CASSRKAKNIQYF. CDR3 sequence (DNA): TGTGCCAGTAGCCGGAAGGCCAAAAACATTCAGTACTTC.

As concerns this clone: One end of the junction does not line up with germline, which may come from a read error. The chain carries TRBV7-7 and TRBJ2-2; D might be TRBD2 (5 bases). Germline V gives CDR1 SSHAT, CDR2 FNYEAQ (reference sequence). The CDR3 is 13 amino acids. CDR3 in DNA: TGTGCTAGCAGCTATACTAGGGCCGGGGAGCTGTTTTTT. Translated: CASSYTRAGELFF.

In DNA form, the CDR3 reads TGTGCCAGTAAAATGCAGGGGGCGGGGTCCTATGGCTACACCTTC. Encoded protein: CASKMQGAGSYGYTF. The chain combines TRBV6-6 with TRBJ1-2, with TRBD1 identical over 8 bases. This CDR3 has 15 residues. V gave up 9 bases and J gave up 4 bases; unmatched junction bases: 13. Germline-derived CDR1 and CDR2 are MNHNY and SVGAGI (reference sequence).

The chain has TRBV7-2 and TRBJ2-3, with 7 bases lining up with TRBD2. Unmatched junction bases numbered 9, after V lost 2 bases and J lost 1 base. Germline loops: CDR1 SGHTA, CDR2 FQGNSA. The CDR3 extends over 17 amino acids. The CDR3 nucleotides read TGTGCCAGCAGCTTAAGGGGAGGCGGGGGTGGCACAGATACGCAGTATTTT. This translates into CASSLRGGGGGTDTQYF.

This chain connects TRBV30 to TRBJ2-3, with TRBD2 identical over 12 bases. The CDR3 is 14 residues long. Trimming at V came to 8 bases and at J to 3 bases, leaving 6 bases not matched to a gene. Germline CDR1 GTSNPN, CDR2 SVGIG (reference sequence). CDR3 sequence (DNA): TGTGCCCGGACTAGCGGGATGTCAACAGATACGCAGTATTTT. This translates into CARTSGMSTDTQYF.

The chain combines TRBV9 with TRBJ1-6, with D possibly matching TRBD1 (5 bases). Germline lookup yields CDR1 SGDLS and CDR2 YYNGEE. Between the trimmed V and J ends, which lost 1 base and 2 bases, there was a span of 7 bases. The CDR3 runs to 15 residues. The CDR3 nucleotides read TGTGCCAGCAGCGTACAGGGCGCCTATAATTCACCCCTCCACTTT. As protein: CASSVQGAYNSPLHF.

This clone was seen more than once but under ten times. This chain uses TRBV4-1 with TRBJ2-3, with TRBD2 identical over 10 bases. V lost 2 bases to trimming and J lost 4 bases; unmatched junction nucleotides: 9. CDR3 size: 17 residues. The germline CDR1 and CDR2 sequences are MGHRA and YSYEKL. CDR3: CASSQQGSGGAADTQYF. CDR3 in DNA: TGCGCCAGCAGCCAACAAGGAAGCGGGGGGGCTGCAGATACGCAGTATTTT.

V is TRBV6-1 and J is TRBJ1-2; perhaps TRBD1 as D (6 bases). CDR1 is MNHNS, CDR2 SASEGT, per germline. This CDR3 is built from 12 residues. V gave up 5 bases and J gave up 7 bases, with 11 bases separating them. This CDR3 is CASSPTGFGYTF. CDR3 coding DNA: TGTGCCAGCAGTCCGACAGGTTTTGGCTACACCTTC.

The V gene is TRBV7-3, the J gene TRBJ2-3; D possibly matches TRBD1 or TRBD2 (5 bases each). V was shortened by 5 bases and J by 6 bases, with 15 bases between the two germline ends. Germline V gene sequence: CDR1 SGHTA, CDR2 FQGTGA. The CDR3 length is 14 residues. CDR3 loop: CASSPGRPLDTQYF. The CDR3 coding sequence is TGTGCCAGCAGCCCGGGACGGCCCCTGGATACGCAGTATTTT.

The chain carries TRBV5-1 and TRBJ1-4; 8 bases match TRBD1. Germline CDR1 SGHRS, CDR2 YFSETQ. This CDR3 region has 14 residues. The V segment lost 3 bases and the J segment 7 bases; nucleotides outside the gene matches: 5. Written as DNA, the CDR3 is TGCGCCAGCAGCTCAGGGGGCGCGGCTGAAAAACTGTTTTTT. Its protein is CASSSGGAAEKLFF.

The chain links TRBV15 to TRBJ2-3; D ambiguous. From germline, CDR1 is LNHNV and CDR2 YYDKDF (reference sequence). This CDR3 has 13 amino acids. V was clipped by 0 bases and J by 5 bases, with 6 bases between them. CDR3 in DNA: TGTGCCACCAGCAGAGAGAGTCAAGATACGCAGTATTTT. This gives the protein CATSRESQDTQYF. Using reference TRBV15 and TRBJ2-3 for the parts outside the CDR3, the full variable domain is DAMVIQNPRYQVTQFGKPVTLSCSQTLNHNVMYWYQQKSSQAPKLLFHYYDKDFNNEADTPDNFQSRRPNTSFCFLDIRSPGLGDTAMYLCATSRESQDTQYFGPGTRLTVL.

The chain couples TRBV5-1 to TRBJ1-1, with D tentatively TRBD1 (6 bases). The CDR3 runs to 13 residues. Trimming cost V 2 bases and J 5 bases, with 10 bases left between them. From germline, CDR1 is SGHRS and CDR2 YFSETQ. This CDR3 reads CASSFDRTTEAFF. The CDR3 region has the DNA TGCGCCAGCAGCTTCGACAGGACTACTGAAGCTTTCTTT.

The rearrangement uses TRBV7-2 and TRBJ2-7; possibly TRBD2 for D (6 bases). The germline CDR1 and CDR2 sequences are SGHTA and FQGNSA. The CDR3 covers 17 residues. Trimming removed 5 bases from V and 3 bases from J, with 23 bases in between. The CDR3 DNA sequence: TGTGCCAGCAGCCCCGCCGGGGGACCCTTGGATATCTACGAGCAGTACTTC. Translating gives CASSPAGGPLDIYEQYF.

The gene calls are TRBV9 and TRBJ1-1; 8 positions match TRBD1. V was clipped by 4 bases and J by 11 bases; unmatched bases: 4. CDR1 and CDR2 from the germline V gene are SGDLS and YYNGEE. The length of the CDR3 is 11 residues. CDR3 coding DNA: TGTGCCAGCAGCACAGGGGGTGAGGCTTTCTTT. Its protein is CASSTGGEAFF.

The CDR3 DNA is TGTGCCAGCAGCCAAACGGGGGGCAACACTGAAGCTTTCTTT. This sequence encodes CASSQTGGNTEAFF. The V and J genes are TRBV4-2 and TRBJ1-1, with D perhaps TRBD1 (6 bases). CDR3 length: 14 residues. The germline V gene encodes CDR1 LGHNA and CDR2 YNFKEQ. Trimming took 2 bases from V and 2 from J, leaving 9 bases between them.

The chain employs TRBV7-2 and TRBJ1-1; 9 bases line up with TRBD1. V lost 4 bases and J lost 11; bases outside the gene matches: 11. This CDR3 comprises 14 residues. Germline CDR1 reads SGHTA; CDR2 reads FQGNSA. The CDR3 here is CASSWGQGMSAAFF. CDR3 in DNA: TGTGCCAGCAGCTGGGGACAGGGCATGTCTGCGGCTTTCTTT.

J is TRBJ2-3 and V is TRBV5-6; D assignment may be TRBD1 or TRBD2 (5 bases each). V was trimmed by 4 bases and J by 2 bases, leaving 14 bases between them. In germline, CDR1 is SGHDT, CDR2 YYEEEE. The CDR3 is made up of 15 amino acids. This CDR3 reads CASSGGLFSTDTQYF. CDR3 DNA sequence: TGTGCCAGCAGCGGGGGTTTATTTTCCACAGATACGCAGTATTTT.

The chain couples TRBV30 to TRBJ1-3; TRBD1 might be the D (6 bases). CDR3 length equals 16 residues. V was trimmed by 0 bases and J by 4 bases, leaving 16 bases between them. Germline lookup yields CDR1 GTSNPN and CDR2 SVGIG (reference sequence). The CDR3 nucleotides are TGTGCCTGGAGTGTAGGGGGGCTTAATTTCGGAAACACCATATATTTT. Residues: CAWSVGGLNFGNTIYF. Variable domain in full (rest from reference TRBV30 and TRBJ1-3): SQTIHQWPATLVQPVGSPLSLECTVEGTSNPNLYWYRQAAGRGLQLLFYSVGIGQISSEVPQNLSASRPQDRQFILSSKKLLLSDSGFYLCAWSVGGLNFGNTIYFGEGSWLTVV.

This rearrangement joins TRBV6-1 to TRBJ2-5, with 7 bases aligning to TRBD1. With V trimmed by 5 bases and J by 3 bases, 9 bases remained unmatched. Germline values: CDR1 MNHNS, CDR2 SASEGT. CDR3 length: 15 amino acids. The CDR3 is CASSRSGTAKETQYF. The CDR3 nucleotides read TGTGCCAGCAGTAGATCCGGGACAGCAAAAGAGACCCAGTACTTC.

With regard to this clone: Other DNA sequences in this specimen translate into the identical CDR3. The chain combines TRBV6-1 with TRBJ1-2, with 7 bases matching TRBD1. CDR1 and CDR2 from the germline V gene are MNHNS and SASEGT. CDR3 length: 14 amino acids. Losses at the gene ends were 1 base for V and 5 bases for J; bases not matched to a gene: 4. CDR3: CASSEGTGLYGYTF. DNA for the CDR3: TGTGCCAGCAGTGAAGGGACAGGTCTTTATGGCTACACCTTC.

This clone was recorded only once. V is TRBV2 and J is TRBJ2-2; 11 nucleotides line up with TRBD1. The V segment lost 7 bases and the J segment 7 bases; nucleotides outside the gene matches: 8. This CDR3 comprises 15 residues. Germline V gene lookup returns CDR1 SNHLY and CDR2 FYNNEI. For the CDR3, the DNA is TGTGCCAGCATATCAGGACAGGGGGCCCTCGGGGAGCTGTTTTTT. Residues: CASISGQGALGELFF.

The chain combines TRBV10-2 with TRBJ2-2, with D possibly matching TRBD2 (7 bases). From germline, CDR1 is WSHSY and CDR2 SAAADI. V was trimmed by 8 bases and J by 4 bases, leaving 20 bases between them. The CDR3 spans 16 residues. The chain's CDR3 is CASHARAGAGTGELFF. In DNA, the CDR3 is TGCGCCAGCCATGCACGGGCGGGGGCAGGCACCGGGGAGCTGTTTTTT.

The rearrangement joins TRBV29-1 to TRBJ1-2, with TRBD1 matching over 9 bases. The CDR3 loop spans 13 amino acids. Looked up from germline, CDR1 is SQVTM and CDR2 is ANQGSEA. V lost 2 bases, J lost 8 bases, and 6 bases stayed unmatched. This CDR3 reads CSVEMTGGSGYTF. DNA of the CDR3: TGCAGCGTTGAAATGACAGGGGGTAGCGGCTACACCTTC.

The chain couples TRBV27 to TRBJ1-2; D is undetermined. The CDR3 contains 14 residues. Between the trimmed V and J ends, which lost 5 bases and 2 bases, there was a span of 12 bases. CDR1 and CDR2 (germline): MNHEY, SMNVEV (reference sequence). The CDR3 loop is CASSPQEGNYGYTF. CDR3 nucleotides: TGTGCCAGCAGTCCCCAAGAGGGAAACTATGGCTACACCTTC.

CDR3 DNA: TGTGCCAGCAGCTCAACAGGGGTCACTGAAGCTTTCTTT. The encoded protein is CASSSTGVTEAFF. V is TRBV7-3 and J is TRBJ1-1; 7 bases fit TRBD1. Germline V gene lookup returns CDR1 SGHTA and CDR2 FQGTGA. With V trimmed by 4 bases and J by 4 bases, 3 bases remained unmatched. This CDR3 comprises 13 residues.

This rearrangement joins TRBV19 to TRBJ1-1; a possible D gene is TRBD1 (5 bases). Trimming removed 5 bases from V and 4 bases from J, with 20 bases in between. CDR1 and CDR2 from the germline V gene are LNHDA and SQIVND (reference sequence). This CDR3 contains 16 residues. The CDR3 region is CASSSGTGEWGTEAFF. CDR3 DNA: TGTGCCAGTAGTTCCGGGACGGGTGAATGGGGCACTGAAGCTTTCTTT.

This sequence joins TRBV10-3 and TRBJ1-5; D might be TRBD1 (5 bases). Between the trimmed V and J ends, which lost 7 bases and 2 bases, there was a span of 12 bases. CDR1 is ENHRY and CDR2 is SYGVKD in the germline V gene. This CDR3 is built from 14 residues. The CDR3 coding sequence is TGTGCCATCAAAGCTACAGGTGGCAATCAGCCCCAGCATTTT. Amino acids: CAIKATGGNQPQHF.